This paragraph reports one T cell receptor beta chain. No antigen is known for it. An end of the junction does not agree with germline; a read error may underlie this. The AllPrep DNA/RNA mini kit was used to purify genomic DNA and total RNA at the same time from each of the approximately ten tumor samples. OD 260/280 ratios above 1.9 and RNA integrity numbers above 6.5 were observed for all RNA. The sample belongs to a study of tumor-infiltrating lymphocytes in glioblastoma multiforme (dated by TCRdb to 2016 to 2017). For context, the study as a whole: To test whether intratumoral genomic heterogeneity fosters TIL diversity, the study jointly examined somatic mutations, TIL diversity and immune response activity. What the study reported, not specific to this receptor: The authors noted that sorting T cells into functional subsets, which was not done in the study, would be a future improvement. RNA-based TCR sequencing may distort clone frequencies because T cells carry unequal numbers of TCR transcripts. Generalizability is limited because the TCR and somatic mutation analysis included only one glioblastoma patient.

The CDR3, cysteine through phenylalanine, is 14 amino acids long. Only the CDR3 part of the read is kept: 42 bases, read in frame from the first base. Reading the germline V gene (reference sequence) gives CDR1 GTSNPN and CDR2 SVGIG. TCRB libraries were built from RNA via three nested multiplex PCR rounds using a modified ARM-PCR protocol with multiple V-beta primers and a C-beta primer. TCRB-specific cDNA was synthesized from approximately 0.54 ug total RNA with ProtoScript II Reverse Transcriptase and a C-beta primer. For the TCRB libraries, no unique molecular identifiers were described. In the third PCR, barcodes and adapters were added over 25 cycles with Deep VentR (exo-) polymerase, and the 250-500 bp bands were then gel purified. TCRB libraries were sequenced on an Illumina HiSeq 2500 with 250 bp paired-end reads. The source study handled its data this way. The reads were cleaned with Trimmomatic, merged with FLASH and assigned V, D and J segments with MiGEC before being analyzed in VDJtools. Repertoire diversity was quantified with the Shannon-Wiener diversity index calculated using VDJtools. TCRdb reprocessing: public reads trimmed at Q25 with fastp, clones called with MiXCR, in-frame beta chains kept. A single entry per CDR3 protein holds the most common genes and DNA from its merged rows. TCRdb, not the authors, supplied the V and J calls. Recorded for this sample are some 15,000 distinct CDR3 sequences; under 85% of them occurred a single time. Over 35% of the sample is in the top ten clones.

Sequenced sample: brain tumor tissue. The sequence derives from a male donor with glioblastoma. The chain was built from TRBV30 and TRBJ2-6, with the identity of the D gene unclear. For the CDR3, the sequence is CACTWCSRANVLTF. The DNA sequence is as follows: TGTGCCTGTACATGGTGCTCTAGGGCCAACGTTCTGACTTTC.